The clone carrying this T cell receptor beta chain occurred many times. What it binds is unknown. These data belong to a study of CD8 T cells in ankylosing spondylitis. Study-wide results and caveats: A motif in TCR beta, a set of eight or nine highly homologous variants, appeared characteristic of ankylosing spondylitis blood.

The CDR3 is made up of 13 amino acids. J gave up 7 bases and V 4 bases, and 7 bases lay outside the gene matches. Germline CDR1 SGHRS, CDR2 YFSETQ. Using its own MiXCR run on the 5' RACE reads, TCRdb lists one record per CDR3 protein. The top ten clones hold roughly 0.8% of a sample with over 400,000 distinct CDR3 sequences, more than 25% of them seen once. Sequenced sample: blood, either unsorted or a sorted T cell fraction (not recorded which). This sequence joins TRBV5-1 and TRBJ2-7, with 8 bases fitting TRBD1. The origin of this receptor is a male donor with ankylosing spondylitis. The DNA of the CDR3 is TGCGCCAGCAGCCTGGACAGGGTGCGTGAGCAGTACTTC. Translating it yields CASSLDRVREQYF.